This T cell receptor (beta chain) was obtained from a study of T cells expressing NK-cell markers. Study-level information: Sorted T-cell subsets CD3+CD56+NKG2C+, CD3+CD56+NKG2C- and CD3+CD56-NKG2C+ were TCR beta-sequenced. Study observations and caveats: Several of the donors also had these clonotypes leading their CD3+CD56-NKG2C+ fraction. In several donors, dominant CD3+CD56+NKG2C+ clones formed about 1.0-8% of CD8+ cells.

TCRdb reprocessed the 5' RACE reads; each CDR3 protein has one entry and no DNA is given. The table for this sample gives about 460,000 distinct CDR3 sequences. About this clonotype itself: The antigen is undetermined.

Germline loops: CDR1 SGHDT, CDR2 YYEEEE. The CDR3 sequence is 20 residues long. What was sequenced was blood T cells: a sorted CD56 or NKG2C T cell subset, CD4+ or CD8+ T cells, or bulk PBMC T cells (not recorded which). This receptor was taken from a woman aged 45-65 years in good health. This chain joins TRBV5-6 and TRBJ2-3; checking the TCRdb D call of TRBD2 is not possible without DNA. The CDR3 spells CASSPPRGGRAFGGADTQYF.